These T cell receptor beta chains were read from a single sample in a study of technical replicates of blood from several donors. Sequenced by immunoSEQ multiplex PCR; TCRdb stores in-frame clones only, minus some. The table lists 91,000 or so clones, 95% of them singletons. The specimen sequenced was T cells isolated from PBMCs. Receptors were obtained from a human donor in good health. Both conserved end residues are part of each CDR3. Each record gives: clone size, V gene, D gene, J gene, CDR3 DNA, CDR3 protein. The D gene is left open where the match is weak. Only some rows state a clone size, as once, few, many or a class for expanded clones.

clone_size: NA; v_call: TRBV10-3; d_call: NA; j_call: TRBJ2-7; cdr3_nt: TGTGCCATCAGTGGCCCTAGCTCAGACTACGAGCAGTACTTC; cdr3_aa: CAISGPSSDYEQYF
clone_size: NA; v_call: TRBV18; d_call: NA; j_call: TRBJ2-1; cdr3_nt: TGTGCCAGCTCACCTGGAGTTCGAGGCTCCTACAATGAGCAGTTCTTC; cdr3_aa: CASSPGVRGSYNEQFF
clone_size: once; v_call: TRBV6-4; d_call: TRBD1; j_call: TRBJ2-6; cdr3_nt: TGTGCCAGCAGGGATACAGGGGCTTCTGGGGCCAACGTCCTGACTTTC; cdr3_aa: CASRDTGASGANVLTF
clone_size: NA; v_call: TRBV5-4; d_call: NA; j_call: TRBJ1-2; cdr3_nt: TGTGCCAGCAGCCCCTACAGGGATGGCTACACCTTC; cdr3_aa: CASSPYRDGYTF
clone_size: NA; v_call: TRBV5-4; d_call: TRBD2; j_call: TRBJ2-5; cdr3_nt: TGTGCCAGCAGCTTGATGTCTAGCGGGAGGGAGACCCAGTACTTC; cdr3_aa: CASSLMSSGRETQYF
clone_size: NA; v_call: TRBV4-2; d_call: TRBD1; j_call: TRBJ2-5; cdr3_nt: TGTGCCAGCAGCCACCCCGGGACAGGGAAAGAGACCCAGTACTTC; cdr3_aa: CASSHPGTGKETQYF
clone_size: NA; v_call: TRBV5-1; d_call: TRBD2; j_call: TRBJ2-1; cdr3_nt: TGCGCCAGCAGCTTGAAGCGCCTCGGCGGGAGGGTGGGGAATGAGCAGTTCTTC; cdr3_aa: CASSLKRLGGRVGNEQFF
clone_size: NA; v_call: TRBV7-9; d_call: TRBD1; j_call: TRBJ1-5; cdr3_nt: TGTGCCAGCAGCTTAGTGGGACAGGGGAAACTGCAGCCCCAGCATTTT; cdr3_aa: CASSLVGQGKLQPQHF
clone_size: NA; v_call: TRBV9; d_call: NA; j_call: TRBJ1-1; cdr3_nt: TGTGCCAGCACCCCAGAAGCTTTCTTT; cdr3_aa: CASTPEAFF
clone_size: NA; v_call: TRBV5-1; d_call: NA; j_call: TRBJ1-1; cdr3_nt: TGCGCCAGCAGCTTGAAAGCTCTGAACACTGAAGCTTTCTTT; cdr3_aa: CASSLKALNTEAFF
clone_size: NA; v_call: TRBV6-5; d_call: NA; j_call: TRBJ2-7; cdr3_nt: TGTGCCAGCAGTTACAGGGCCCAGGAAAAGGGGAACGAGCAGTACTTC; cdr3_aa: CASSYRAQEKGNEQYF
clone_size: NA; v_call: TRBV2; d_call: NA; j_call: TRBJ1-1; cdr3_nt: TGTGCCAGCAGTCCGGACACGAACACTGAAGCTTTCTTT; cdr3_aa: CASSPDTNTEAFF
clone_size: NA; v_call: TRBV15; d_call: NA; j_call: TRBJ2-1; cdr3_nt: TGTGCCACCAGCAGAACGAAATTCCAGGGGACCCAAATTCCCCCTCCGAATGAGCAGTTCTTC; cdr3_aa: CATSRTKFQGTQIPPPNEQFF
clone_size: NA; v_call: TRBV7-2; d_call: NA; j_call: TRBJ2-6; cdr3_nt: TGTGCCAGCAGCTTAGACAGGTATACGAAATCTGGGGCCAACGTCCTGACTTTC; cdr3_aa: CASSLDRYTKSGANVLTF
clone_size: NA; v_call: TRBV25-1; d_call: TRBD1; j_call: TRBJ2-2; cdr3_nt: TGTGCCAGCAGTGCCAACAGGGGTGTCGCCGGGGAGCTGTTTTTT; cdr3_aa: CASSANRGVAGELFF
clone_size: NA; v_call: TRBV7-8; d_call: TRBD1; j_call: TRBJ2-1; cdr3_nt: TGTGCCAGCAGCCCAGGGGGAAATGAGCAGTTCTTC; cdr3_aa: CASSPGGNEQFF
clone_size: once; v_call: TRBV28; d_call: TRBD1; j_call: TRBJ1-2; cdr3_nt: TGTGCCAGCAGCCGCCAGGGGACAGGGGTCTATGGCTACACCTTC; cdr3_aa: CASSRQGTGVYGYTF
clone_size: NA; v_call: TRBV7-9; d_call: TRBD1; j_call: TRBJ2-2; cdr3_nt: TGTGCCAGCAGCTTAGAGGGGGCCACCGGGGAGCTGTTTTTT; cdr3_aa: CASSLEGATGELFF
clone_size: once; v_call: TRBV2; d_call: TRBD1; j_call: TRBJ2-1; cdr3_nt: TGTGCCAGCAGTGGACAGGGGGCCCCCTTCTATGAGCAGTTCTTC; cdr3_aa: CASSGQGAPFYEQFF
clone_size: NA; v_call: TRBV5-1; d_call: NA; j_call: TRBJ2-7; cdr3_nt: TGCGCCAGCAGCCTGAACAGCTACGAGCAGTACTTC; cdr3_aa: CASSLNSYEQYF
clone_size: NA; v_call: TRBV29-1; d_call: NA; j_call: TRBJ1-2; cdr3_nt: TGCAGCGTTGAAGATAGCGGGGGAGGCTACACCTTC; cdr3_aa: CSVEDSGGGYTF
clone_size: once; v_call: TRBV4-1; d_call: TRBD2; j_call: TRBJ2-5; cdr3_nt: TGCGCCAGCAGCCCCGCGGGACTAGCGGGGGGTAATATAGAGACCCAGTACTTC; cdr3_aa: CASSPAGLAGGNIETQYF
clone_size: NA; v_call: TRBV27; d_call: TRBD2; j_call: TRBJ2-7; cdr3_nt: TGTGCCAGCAGTCCGGGGACTAGCGGGTACGAGCAGTACTTC; cdr3_aa: CASSPGTSGYEQYF
clone_size: NA; v_call: TRBV2; d_call: NA; j_call: TRBJ2-7; cdr3_nt: TGTGCCAGCACAAAGGGGCAGAAAATTGCGGACTTC; cdr3_aa: CASTKGQKIADF
clone_size: NA; v_call: TRBV5-5; d_call: NA; j_call: TRBJ1-2; cdr3_nt: TGTGCCAGCAGCTTAACAGGATATGGCTACACCTTC; cdr3_aa: CASSLTGYGYTF
clone_size: NA; v_call: TRBV30; d_call: TRBD1; j_call: TRBJ2-7; cdr3_nt: TGTGCCTGGAGTGTAATAGGGGACAGGGCCTACGAGCAGTACTTC; cdr3_aa: CAWSVIGDRAYEQYF
clone_size: NA; v_call: TRBV5-1; d_call: NA; j_call: TRBJ2-7; cdr3_nt: TGCGCCAGCCGGGAGCAGTTCGCACCGAAGGGCGAGCAGTACTTC; cdr3_aa: CASREQFAPKGEQYF
clone_size: NA; v_call: TRBV4-2; d_call: TRBD2; j_call: TRBJ2-1; cdr3_nt: TGTGCCAGCAGCCAAGAAATAGCGGGGGGCAACAATGAGCAGTTCTTC; cdr3_aa: CASSQEIAGGNNEQFF
clone_size: once; v_call: TRBV27; d_call: TRBD2; j_call: TRBJ2-1; cdr3_nt: TGTGCCAGCACCCCCAGGACTAGCGGGAGCTCCTACAATGAGCAGTTCTTC; cdr3_aa: CASTPRTSGSSYNEQFF
clone_size: NA; v_call: TRBV4-2; d_call: TRBD2; j_call: TRBJ2-1; cdr3_nt: TGTGCCAGTGACCGAGCGGGGGGGCCTAACAATGAGCAGTTCTTC; cdr3_aa: CASDRAGGPNNEQFF
clone_size: NA; v_call: TRBV6-1; d_call: TRBD2; j_call: TRBJ2-3; cdr3_nt: TGTGCCAGCAGTGGGACTAGCGGGGGGGCGGATACGCAGTATTTT; cdr3_aa: CASSGTSGGADTQYF
clone_size: NA; v_call: TRBV5-1; d_call: NA; j_call: TRBJ2-5; cdr3_nt: TGCGCCAGCAGTTTTACCCGGGGGGCATCCCCAGAGACCCAGTACTTC; cdr3_aa: CASSFTRGASPETQYF
clone_size: NA; v_call: TRBV7-8; d_call: NA; j_call: TRBJ2-7; cdr3_nt: TGTGCCAGCAGCACTAGCCTCGGGCATAACTCCTACGAGCAGTACTTC; cdr3_aa: CASSTSLGHNSYEQYF
clone_size: NA; v_call: TRBV12-5; d_call: NA; j_call: TRBJ2-1; cdr3_nt: TGTGCTAGTGGTTTGGTCCCCGGGGGAGGTGATGAGCAGTTCTTC; cdr3_aa: CASGLVPGGGDEQFF
clone_size: NA; v_call: TRBV7-8; d_call: NA; j_call: TRBJ2-5; cdr3_nt: TGTGCCAGCAGCCCCCCCGGTCGAGAGACCCAGTACTTC; cdr3_aa: CASSPPGRETQYF
clone_size: NA; v_call: TRBV6-6; d_call: TRBD1; j_call: TRBJ2-7; cdr3_nt: TGTGCCAGCAGTTACCGGACAGGCATGAAGTACGAGCAGTACTTC; cdr3_aa: CASSYRTGMKYEQYF
clone_size: NA; v_call: TRBV9; d_call: NA; j_call: TRBJ2-7; cdr3_nt: TGTGCCAGCAGCATCCTGCCGGGACTCAGTGACGAGCAGTACTTC; cdr3_aa: CASSILPGLSDEQYF
clone_size: NA; v_call: TRBV2; d_call: TRBD1; j_call: TRBJ2-7; cdr3_nt: TGTGCCAGCACCCACTTCGACAGGGTGCGGTCCTACGAGCAGTACTTC; cdr3_aa: CASTHFDRVRSYEQYF
clone_size: NA; v_call: TRBV18; d_call: TRBD2; j_call: TRBJ2-3; cdr3_nt: TGTGCCAGCTCACAGAGCGGGAGCGTGGGTACAGATACGCAGTATTTT; cdr3_aa: CASSQSGSVGTDTQYF
clone_size: NA; v_call: TRBV6-6; d_call: NA; j_call: TRBJ1-1; cdr3_nt: TGTGCCGGCAGTTACCGAGGGGGCACTGAAGCTTTCTTT; cdr3_aa: CAGSYRGGTEAFF
clone_size: NA; v_call: TRBV5-4; d_call: TRBD1; j_call: TRBJ1-2; cdr3_nt: TGTGCCAGCAGCTTGTGGGACAGGGAGCGCTATGGCTACACCTTC; cdr3_aa: CASSLWDRERYGYTF
clone_size: NA; v_call: TRBV6-5; d_call: NA; j_call: TRBJ1-1; cdr3_nt: TGTGCCAGCAGTTCCGAGTCTGGCGGCTCTGAAGCTTTCTTT; cdr3_aa: CASSSESGGSEAFF
clone_size: NA; v_call: TRBV2; d_call: TRBD1; j_call: TRBJ2-7; cdr3_nt: TGTGCCAGCAGTGAAATGGGACAGGGCCACTTCGAGCAGTACTTC; cdr3_aa: CASSEMGQGHFEQYF
clone_size: NA; v_call: TRBV4-1; d_call: NA; j_call: TRBJ2-7; cdr3_nt: TGCGCCAGCAGCCAAGGGCACGATACCCAGCAGTACTTC; cdr3_aa: CASSQGHDTQQYF
clone_size: NA; v_call: TRBV28; d_call: NA; j_call: TRBJ1-5; cdr3_nt: TGTGCCAGCAGTCTCAGGGATGGTCAGCCCCAGCATTTT; cdr3_aa: CASSLRDGQPQHF
clone_size: NA; v_call: TRBV11-1; d_call: TRBD1; j_call: TRBJ1-2; cdr3_nt: TGTGCCAGCAGCCCTTTTGGGGCCGACAGGGGGGCCGATGGCTACACCTTC; cdr3_aa: CASSPFGADRGADGYTF
clone_size: NA; v_call: TRBV4-1; d_call: NA; j_call: TRBJ2-7; cdr3_nt: TGCGCCAGCAGCCCAAACATTTTAGCCTCCTACGAGCAGTACTTC; cdr3_aa: CASSPNILASYEQYF
clone_size: NA; v_call: TRBV29-1; d_call: TRBD2; j_call: TRBJ2-3; cdr3_nt: TGCAGCGTTGGGCTACTAGCGGGGGCCAACACAGATACGCAGTATTTT; cdr3_aa: CSVGLLAGANTDTQYF
clone_size: once; v_call: TRBV28; d_call: TRBD1; j_call: TRBJ1-2; cdr3_nt: TGTGCCAGCAGTTCCGGACAGGGCTCTGGCTACACCTTC; cdr3_aa: CASSSGQGSGYTF
clone_size: NA; v_call: TRBV6-1; d_call: TRBD1; j_call: TRBJ2-5; cdr3_nt: TGTGCCAGCAGCATGGGACAGGTTAGGGAGACCCAGTACTTC; cdr3_aa: CASSMGQVRETQYF
clone_size: NA; v_call: TRBV4-2; d_call: TRBD2; j_call: TRBJ2-7; cdr3_nt: TGTGCCAGCAGCCAAGGACTAGCGAACTCCTACGAGCAGTACTTC; cdr3_aa: CASSQGLANSYEQYF
clone_size: NA; v_call: TRBV19; d_call: TRBD2; j_call: TRBJ2-5; cdr3_nt: TGTGCCAGTAGTTTAGCGGGAGGGCCTAAGACCCAGTACTTC; cdr3_aa: CASSLAGGPKTQYF